Listed below are T cell receptor beta chains from one sample, sequenced in a study of PD-1 blockade in classical Hodgkin lymphoma. TCRdb's copy holds only in-frame clones and misses some; the assay was immunoSEQ multiplex PCR. In the table there are 40,000 to 50,000 clones, approximately 86% of which are singletons. The source was peripheral blood mononuclear cells (PBMCs), collected before the second cycle of nivolumab. The source is a human donor with classical Hodgkin lymphoma. Each CDR3 is given with its conserved first and last residue. The D gene is left open where the match is weak. Clone size is stated in some rows and not others, as once, few, many or a class when expanded.

v_gene	d_gene	j_gene	abundance	len	CDR3aa	CDR3nt
TRBV5-1	.	TRBJ2-2	.	17	CASSPGLLAANTGELFF	TGCGCCAGCAGCCCAGGTCTGCTAGCAGCGAACACCGGGGAGCTGTTTTTT
TRBV5-6	TRBD2	TRBJ2-5	few	15	CASSLWAGVRETQYF	TGTGCCAGCAGCTTGTGGGCGGGGGTAAGAGAGACCCAGTACTTC
TRBV11-2	TRBD2	TRBJ2-7	few	15	CASSLTSGSIYEQYF	TGTGCCAGCAGCTTGACTAGCGGGAGTATCTACGAGCAGTACTTC
TRBV9	.	TRBJ2-2	.	14	CASSGLAGAGELFF	TGTGCCAGCAGCGGGCTAGCAGGAGCCGGGGAGCTGTTTTTT
TRBV5-1	.	TRBJ1-6	.	15	CASSLGGTYNSPLHF	TGCGCCAGCAGCCTTGGGGGGACCTATAATTCACCCCTCCACTTT
TRBV7-2	.	TRBJ2-2	.	14	CASSLALATGELFF	TGTGCCAGCAGCTTAGCGTTAGCAACCGGGGAGCTGTTTTTT
TRBV6-5	.	TRBJ1-1	once	12	CASSRMNTEAFF	TGTGCCAGCAGTAGAATGAACACTGAAGCTTTCTTT
TRBV5-8	TRBD2	TRBJ2-1	.	16	CASSQRGGFIFNEQFF	TGTGCCAGCAGCCAGCGGGGGGGCTTCATTTTCAATGAGCAGTTCTTC
TRBV7-8	TRBD1	TRBJ1-4	.	15	CASSEEQGAFEKLFF	TGTGCCAGCAGCGAAGAACAGGGGGCCTTTGAAAAACTGTTTTTT
TRBV27	TRBD1	TRBJ1-2	.	14	CASSPGGGKYGYTF	TGTGCCAGCAGCCCAGGGGGCGGGAAGTATGGCTACACCTTC
TRBV6-5	TRBD1	TRBJ2-7	.	13	CASTDRGRYEQYF	TGTGCCAGCACCGACAGGGGGCGGTACGAGCAGTACTTC
TRBV27	.	TRBJ2-2	.	13	CASSPGGPGELFF	TGTGCCAGCAGTCCCGGCGGTCCCGGGGAGCTGTTTTTT
TRBV20-1	.	TRBJ2-5	once	10	CSAMMGTQYF	TGCAGTGCTATGATGGGGACCCAGTACTTC
TRBV27	.	TRBJ2-4	.	13	CASSLAPKNIQYF	TGTGCCAGCAGTTTAGCGCCTAAAAACATTCAGTACTTC
TRBV28	.	TRBJ1-1	.	13	CASSFPGRTEAFF	TGTGCCAGCAGTTTCCCCGGGAGGACTGAAGCTTTCTTT
TRBV7-7	.	TRBJ2-2	few	14	CASSSRQNTGELFF	TGTGCCAGCAGCTCCCGACAAAACACCGGGGAGCTGTTTTTT
TRBV27	.	TRBJ1-1	.	13	CASSLMANTEAFF	TGTGCCAGCAGTTTAATGGCAAACACTGAAGCTTTCTTT
TRBV6-5	.	TRBJ1-4	.	16	CASSYSGGATNEKLFF	TGTGCCAGCAGTTACTCAGGGGGGGCAACTAATGAAAAACTGTTTTTT
TRBV15	TRBD1	TRBJ1-4	.	15	CATSWNRGGNEKLFF	TGTGCCACCAGCTGGAACAGGGGTGGGAATGAAAAACTGTTTTTT
TRBV6-6	.	TRBJ2-6	.	15	CASSYGSSGANVLTF	TGTGCCAGCAGTTACGGGTCCTCTGGGGCCAACGTCCTGACTTTC
TRBV5-4	.	TRBJ2-7	once	16	CASSASGSQRGVEQYF	TGTGCCAGCAGCGCCAGTGGGAGTCAGCGAGGGGTCGAGCAGTACTTC
TRBV7-9	.	TRBJ2-5	.	13	CASSLGYLETQYF	TGTGCCAGCAGCTTAGGCTACCTAGAGACCCAGTACTTC
TRBV19	.	TRBJ1-5	.	16	CASDNPYEGLRGPQHF	TGTGCCAGCGATAACCCTTACGAGGGGCTTAGGGGACCCCAGCATTTT
TRBV19	TRBD2	TRBJ2-3	.	18	CASSIVLSGGTSTDTQYF	TGTGCCAGTAGTATAGTCCTTAGCGGGGGGACCAGCACAGATACGCAGTATTTT
TRBV7-2	TRBD2	TRBJ2-7	.	16	CASSPGLAGRRMEQYF	TGTGCCAGCAGCCCCGGACTAGCGGGTCGCAGGATGGAGCAGTACTTC
TRBV6-6	TRBD1	TRBJ2-5	.	14	CASRKTGGGETQYF	TGTGCCAGCAGAAAAACAGGGGGCGGGGAGACCCAGTACTTC
TRBV4-3	.	TRBJ2-5	.	15	CASSQEGASGETQYF	TGCGCCAGCAGCCAAGAAGGGGCTAGTGGGGAGACCCAGTACTTC
TRBV7-9	.	TRBJ2-1	.	12	CASSLASYGQFF	TGTGCCAGCAGCTTAGCGTCATATGGGCAGTTCTTC
TRBV5-1	.	TRBJ2-1	.	14	CASSPLSRANEQFF	TGCGCCAGCAGCCCCCTAAGTAGAGCCAATGAGCAATTCTTC
TRBV5-1	.	TRBJ2-5	.	15	CASSLGAQSGETQYF	TGCGCCAGCAGCTTGGGAGCACAGAGTGGTGAGACCCAGTACTTC
TRBV28	.	TRBJ2-7	.	12	CASSSESYEQYF	TGTGCCAGCAGTTCAGAGTCCTACGAGCAGTACTTC
TRBV16	.	TRBJ2-1	.	13	CASSRGGDNEQFF	TGTGCCAGCAGCCGTGGAGGGGACAATGAGCAGTTCTTC
TRBV6-5	.	TRBJ2-6	once	16	CASSYRDFSGANVLTF	TGTGCCAGCAGTTACAGGGACTTCTCTGGGGCCAACGTCCTGACTTTC
TRBV19	TRBD1	TRBJ2-1	.	16	CASSRQPGQGSDEQFF	TGTGCCAGTAGTCGCCAACCGGGACAGGGATCAGATGAGCAGTTCTTC
TRBV7-8	.	TRBJ1-3	.	16	CASSLATGMSGNTIYF	TGTGCCAGCAGCTTAGCCACAGGAATGTCTGGAAACACCATATATTTT
TRBV28	.	TRBJ2-7	few	15	CASSSPDWGSYEQYF	TGTGCCAGCAGTTCCCCGGACTGGGGCTCCTACGAGCAGTACTTC
TRBV4-1	TRBD2	TRBJ2-2	.	18	CASSQDTLAGGGTGELFF	TGCGCCAGCAGCCAAGATACCCTAGCGGGAGGAGGTACCGGGGAGCTGTTTTTT
TRBV27	.	TRBJ2-3	.	13	CASTLGGTDTQYF	TGTGCCAGCACCCTGGGGGGAACAGATACGCAGTATTTT
TRBV11-2	.	TRBJ2-7	.	14	CASSFGVGVYEQYF	TGTGCCAGCAGCTTCGGCGTTGGGGTCTACGAGCAGTACTTC
TRBV2	TRBD1	TRBJ1-2	few	14	CASSTGTGVYGYTF	TGTGCCAGCAGTACCGGGACAGGGGTTTATGGCTACACCTTC
TRBV9	TRBD2	TRBJ2-7	.	14	CASSVGGSSYEQYF	TGTGCCAGCAGCGTAGGCGGGAGCTCCTACGAGCAGTACTTC
TRBV19	.	TRBJ2-3	.	13	CASSIPLGHTQYF	TGTGCCAGTAGTATCCCTCTAGGTCATACGCAGTATTTT
TRBV19	TRBD1	TRBJ1-2	.	15	CASSLRTGVGYGYTF	TGTGCCAGTAGTCTTCGGACAGGGGTCGGCTATGGCTACACCTTC
TRBV6-6	.	TRBJ2-7	.	14	CASSSFNREGEQYF	TGTGCCAGCAGTTCGTTTAACAGGGAGGGTGAGCAGTACTTC
TRBV4-2	.	TRBJ2-3	.	16	CASSQAEGRTTDTQYF	TGTGCCAGCAGCCAAGCGGAGGGTAGAACCACAGATACGCAGTATTTT
TRBV7-7	TRBD2	TRBJ2-3	.	15	CASSRTSGGTDTQYF	TGTGCTAGCAGCCGGACTAGCGGGGGCACAGATACGCAGTATTTT
TRBV5-4	.	TRBJ2-5	once	15	CASSLDGTHQETQYF	TGTGCCAGCAGCTTGGACGGCACCCACCAAGAGACCCAGTACTTC
TRBV5-1	.	TRBJ2-6	.	14	CASRGVSGANVLTF	TGCGCCAGCAGGGGGGTCTCTGGGGCCAACGTCCTGACTTTC
TRBV7-2	TRBD2	TRBJ2-3	.	17	CASRRLAGSRPTDTQYF	TGTGCCAGCAGGCGACTAGCGGGGTCTCGGCCGACAGATACGCAGTATTTT
TRBV2	.	TRBJ2-2	.	14	CASSSGWGGGELFF	TGTGCCAGCAGTTCAGGCTGGGGAGGCGGGGAGCTGTTTTTT
TRBV6-1	TRBD2	TRBJ2-3	.	13	CAESSGRINTQYF	TGTGCCGAATCCAGCGGGAGAATAAATACGCAGTATTTT
TRBV7-7	.	TRBJ2-5	.	15	CASSRRSGGKETQYF	TGTGCCAGCAGCCGAAGAAGTGGAGGGAAAGAGACCCAGTACTTC
TRBV11-2	TRBD1	TRBJ2-5	once	14	CASSPTGGRETQYF	TGTGCCAGCAGCCCGACAGGGGGCAGGGAGACCCAGTACTTC
TRBV2	.	TRBJ1-1	.	15	CASSEDSIMNTEAFF	TGTGCCAGCAGTGAAGACAGCATTATGAACACTGAAGCTTTCTTT
TRBV5-8	.	TRBJ1-4	.	14	CASSLGTENEKLFF	TGTGCCAGCAGCTTGGGTACGGAGAATGAAAAACTGTTTTTT
TRBV9	.	TRBJ2-1	few	13	CASSPPSYNEQFF	TGTGCCAGCAGCCCACCAAGCTACAATGAGCAGTTCTTC
TRBV5-1	.	TRBJ2-3	.	17	CASSLVGSATSTDTQYF	TGCGCCAGCAGCTTGGTAGGGTCCGCCACTAGCACAGATACGCAGTATTTT
TRBV2	.	TRBJ1-3	.	12	CAISESGNTIYF	TGTGCCATATCGGAGAGTGGAAACACCATATATTTT
TRBV7-3	.	TRBJ2-3	.	13	CASSSRLTDTQYF	TGTGCCAGCAGCTCACGTCTGACAGATACGCAGTATTTT
TRBV4-2	TRBD2	TRBJ2-7	.	15	CASSQDPDSGREQYF	TGTGCCAGCAGCCAAGATCCGGATAGCGGGAGAGAGCAGTACTTC